The source of this T cell receptor (beta chain) is a study of T cell responses to AZD1222 COVID-19 vaccine. General study results and limits: Nearly half of spike-specific TCRs reportedly target variant regions that are unmutated in the B.1.351 and B.1.1.7 variants.

Clones were read by immunoSEQ multiplex PCR, and TCRdb kept only the in-frame ones, dropping some. The sample holds approximately 120,000 clones, around nine tenths seen once. In regard to this clone: As yet, its antigen is unknown.

The germline gives CDR1 SGDLS, CDR2 YYNGEE. V was cut by 2 bases and J by 10 bases, with 13 bases left in between. The CDR3 consists of 14 residues. Sequenced here: peripheral blood, sampled on day 0 of AZD1222 vaccination. The clonotype comes from an adult in good health. The chain is built from TRBV9 and TRBJ1-6, with D maybe TRBD1 (6 bases). For the CDR3, the DNA is TGTGCCAGCAGCGTTTCAGGGGAAGGCTCACCCCTCCACTTT. Its protein product is CASSVSGEGSPLHF.